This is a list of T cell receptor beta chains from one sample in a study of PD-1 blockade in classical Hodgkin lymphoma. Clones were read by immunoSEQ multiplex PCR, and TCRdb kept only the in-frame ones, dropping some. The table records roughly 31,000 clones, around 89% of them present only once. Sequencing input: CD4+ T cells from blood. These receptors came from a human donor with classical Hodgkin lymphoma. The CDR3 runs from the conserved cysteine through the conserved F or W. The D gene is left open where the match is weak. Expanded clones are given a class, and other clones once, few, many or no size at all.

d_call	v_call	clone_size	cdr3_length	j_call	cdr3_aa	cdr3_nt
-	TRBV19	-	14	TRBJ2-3	CASTEGGGTDTQYF	TGTGCCAGTACCGAGGGGGGCGGCACAGATACGCAGTATTTT
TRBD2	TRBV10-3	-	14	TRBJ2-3	CAISESGLADTQYF	TGTGCCATCAGTGAGTCGGGACTAGCAGATACGCAGTATTTT
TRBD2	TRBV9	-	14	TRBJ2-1	CASSLAGVDNEQFF	TGTGCCAGCAGCCTAGCGGGAGTTGACAATGAGCAGTTCTTC
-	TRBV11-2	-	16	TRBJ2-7	CASSLVAGPRLDEQYF	TGTGCCAGCAGCTTAGTTGCAGGGCCCAGACTCGACGAGCAGTACTTC
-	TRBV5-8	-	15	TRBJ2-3	CASSGWGRATDTQYF	TGTGCCAGCAGCGGGTGGGGCAGGGCGACAGATACGCAGTATTTT
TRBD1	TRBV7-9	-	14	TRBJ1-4	CASSLRDRGEKLFF	TGTGCCAGCAGCTTAAGGGACAGGGGGGAAAAACTGTTTTTT
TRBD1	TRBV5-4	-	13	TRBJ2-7	CASSLETGGIQYF	TGTGCCAGCAGCCTTGAGACAGGGGGGATTCAGTACTTC
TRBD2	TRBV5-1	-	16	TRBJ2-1	CASSLSGGSSYNEQFF	TGCGCCAGCAGCTTGAGCGGCGGGAGCTCCTACAATGAGCAGTTCTTC
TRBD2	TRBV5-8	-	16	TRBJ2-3	CASSLGLAGGTDTQYF	TGTGCCAGCAGCTTGGGACTAGCGGGAGGCACAGATACGCAGTATTTT
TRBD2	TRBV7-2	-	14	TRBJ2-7	CASSKTSGNYEQYF	TGTGCCAGCTCTAAGACTAGCGGGAATTACGAGCAGTACTTC
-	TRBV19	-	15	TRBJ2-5	CASSIAMGAEETQYF	TGTGCCAGTAGTATAGCAATGGGAGCGGAAGAGACCCAGTACTTC
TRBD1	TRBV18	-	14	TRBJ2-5	CASSPRDRSETQYF	TGTGCCAGCTCACCACGGGACAGATCAGAGACCCAGTACTTC
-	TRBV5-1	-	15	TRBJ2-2	CASSLGGPSTGELFF	TGCGCCAGCAGCTTGGGGGGCCCGAGCACCGGGGAGCTGTTTTTT
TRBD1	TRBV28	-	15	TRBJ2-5	CASRVTGTGDRSQYF	TGTGCCAGCAGGGTGACCGGGACAGGGGACAGGTCCCAGTACTTC
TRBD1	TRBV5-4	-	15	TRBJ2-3	CASSRQETGMDTQYF	TGTGCCAGCAGCCGCCAAGAGACAGGGATGGATACGCAGTATTTT
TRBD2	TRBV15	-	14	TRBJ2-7	CATSRAGGNYEQYF	TGTGCCACCAGCAGAGCGGGAGGGAACTACGAGCAGTACTTC
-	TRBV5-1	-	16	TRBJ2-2	CASSLAQGQNTGELFF	TGCGCCAGCAGCTTGGCCCAGGGTCAGAACACCGGGGAGCTGTTTTTT
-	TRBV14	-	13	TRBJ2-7	CASSQVVGGEQYF	TGTGCCAGCAGCCAAGTGGTAGGTGGCGAGCAGTACTTC
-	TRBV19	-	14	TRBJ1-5	CASSSGTLGQPQHF	TGTGCCAGTAGTTCGGGGACTTTGGGTCAGCCCCAGCATTTT
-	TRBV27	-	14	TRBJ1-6	CASSVRRGSSPLHF	TGTGCCAGCAGTGTTCGGAGGGGTAGTTCACCCCTCCACTTT
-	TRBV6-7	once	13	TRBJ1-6	CASSGTGRSPLHF	TGTGCCAGCAGTGGCACAGGGAGGTCACCCCTCCACTTT
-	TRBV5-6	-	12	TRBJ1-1	CASSLQETEAFF	TGTGCCAGCAGCTTGCAAGAGACTGAAGCTTTCTTT
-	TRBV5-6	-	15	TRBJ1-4	CASSGPAREGEKLFF	TGTGCCAGCAGCGGGCCCGCCAGGGAGGGTGAAAAACTGTTTTTT
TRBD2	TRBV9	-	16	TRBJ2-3	CASSVGLAPDTDTQYF	TGTGCCAGCAGCGTAGGACTAGCGCCAGACACAGATACGCAGTATTTT
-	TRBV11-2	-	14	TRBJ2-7	CASSLGAVAYEQYF	TGTGCCAGCAGCTTAGGCGCGGTTGCCTACGAGCAGTACTTC
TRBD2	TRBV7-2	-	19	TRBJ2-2	CASSLFVGREDRHTGELFF	TGTGCCAGCAGCTTATTTGTAGGGCGGGAGGACCGGCACACCGGGGAGCTGTTTTTT
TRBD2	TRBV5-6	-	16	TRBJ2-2	CASSWGLAVNTGELFF	TGTGCCAGCAGCTGGGGACTAGCGGTGAACACCGGGGAGCTGTTTTTT
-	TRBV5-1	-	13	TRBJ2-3	CASSSELADTQYF	TGCGCCAGCTCTTCCGAGTTGGCAGATACGCAGTATTTT
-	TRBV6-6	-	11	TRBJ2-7	CASSYLNEQYF	TGTGCCAGCAGTTACCTAAACGAGCAGTACTTC
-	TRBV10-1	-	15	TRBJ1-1	CASNPKTQGPTEAFF	TGCGCCAGCAACCCAAAGACTCAGGGGCCCACTGAAGCTTTCTTT
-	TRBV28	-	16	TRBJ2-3	CASSLFEAGSTDTQYF	TGTGCCAGCAGTTTATTCGAGGCAGGTAGCACAGATACGCAGTATTTT
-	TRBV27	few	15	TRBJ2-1	CASTRRGSSYNEQFF	TGTGCCAGCACCAGGCGGGGTAGCTCCTACAATGAGCAGTTCTTC
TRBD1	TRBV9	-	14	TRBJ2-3	CASSVTGGQDTQYF	TGTGCCAGCAGCGTAACAGGGGGCCAAGATACGCAGTATTTT
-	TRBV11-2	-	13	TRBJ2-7	CASSRNLGGEQYF	TGTGCCAGCAGCCGGAATCTCGGGGGCGAGCAGTACTTC
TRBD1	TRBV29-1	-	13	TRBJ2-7	CSVAGTGGIEQYF	TGCAGCGTAGCCGGGACAGGGGGCATTGAGCAGTACTTC
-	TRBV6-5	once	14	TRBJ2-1	CASNQGTVDNEQFF	TGTGCCAGCAACCAGGGGACCGTCGACAATGAGCAGTTCTTC
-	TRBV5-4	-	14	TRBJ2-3	CASRLAQPTDTQYF	TGTGCCAGCAGGCTGGCCCAACCAACAGATACGCAGTATTTT